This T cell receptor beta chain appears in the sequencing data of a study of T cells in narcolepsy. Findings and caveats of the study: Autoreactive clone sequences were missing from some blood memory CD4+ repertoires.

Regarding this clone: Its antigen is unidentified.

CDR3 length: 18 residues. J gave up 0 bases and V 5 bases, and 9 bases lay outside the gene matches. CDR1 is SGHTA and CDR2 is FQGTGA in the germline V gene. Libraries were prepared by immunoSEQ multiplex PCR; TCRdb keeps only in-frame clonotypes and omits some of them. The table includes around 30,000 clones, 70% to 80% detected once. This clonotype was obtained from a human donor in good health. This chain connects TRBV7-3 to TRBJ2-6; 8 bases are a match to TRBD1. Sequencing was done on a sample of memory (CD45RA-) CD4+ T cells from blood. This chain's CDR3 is CASSRQGAWVSGANVLTF. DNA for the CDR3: TGTGCCAGCAGCCGTCAGGGGGCGTGGGTCTCTGGGGCCAACGTCCTGACTTTC.